This TCR beta chain was sequenced for a study of T cell responses to AZD1222 COVID-19 vaccine. Details on this clone: Its cognate antigen is unknown.

Study outcomes and limitations: The donor group comprised mostly white British people and more females; the analysis possibly underestimated clonal diversity. Receipt of two AZD1222 doses was followed by a rise in Spike-specific TCR breadth and depth.

This CDR3 has 13 residues. The junction had 0 bases not matched to a gene; V was cut back by 4 bases and J by 6 bases. CDR1 and CDR2 from the germline V gene are LGHDT and YNNKEL (reference sequence). Generated by immunoSEQ multiplex PCR, the TCRdb table keeps only in-frame clones and is missing some. The data contain more than 150,000 clones, nearly 95% of them seen just once; the ten biggest clones take up 1.9%. Whether given at about 4 or about 12 weeks, second doses were pooled. The source of this sequence is an adult who received the AZD1222 COVID-19 vaccine. This chain joins TRBV3-1 (or the pseudogene TRBV3-2) and TRBJ2-3; 11 nucleotides line up with TRBD2. The sample consisted of peripheral blood, taken 28 days after the second AZD1222 dose. CDR3 in amino acids: CASSLAGGDTQYF. CDR3 sequence (DNA): TGTGCCAGCAGCCTAGCGGGAGGGGATACGCAGTATTTT.